This TCR beta chain was retrieved from a study of blood T cell repertoires in COVID-19. Turning to the study itself: From the United States, Italy and Spain came samples of acute and convalescent COVID-19. Nucleic acid was either cDNA or gDNA, and it came from T cells, B-cell-depleted T cells, or PBMCs.

Original processing notes: Amplification of reference gene primers provided the estimated nucleated cell counts. The protocol was immunoSEQ multiplex PCR, while the TCRdb copy is restricted to in-frame clones and leaves out a portion. Clonal size and the V and J genes are those of that table, whereas D and trimming came from the DNA. The sample lists some 460,000 clones, more than 85% occurring once. The TCR sequence derives from a woman under 40 with acute or convalescent COVID-19. The specimen sequenced was peripheral blood.

CDR3 loop: CASSNTRGLGGNQPQHF. The CDR3, as DNA: TGTGCCAGTAGTAACACCCGGGGCCTCGGGGGAAATCAGCCCCAGCATTTT. The V gene is TRBV19, the J gene TRBJ1-5, with TRBD1 as a possible D gene (5 bases). CDR1 and CDR2 from the germline V gene are LNHDA and SQIVND (reference sequence). The ends were cut back, 4 bases at V and 4 bases at J, with 20 bases in the middle. The CDR3 has 17 amino acids.